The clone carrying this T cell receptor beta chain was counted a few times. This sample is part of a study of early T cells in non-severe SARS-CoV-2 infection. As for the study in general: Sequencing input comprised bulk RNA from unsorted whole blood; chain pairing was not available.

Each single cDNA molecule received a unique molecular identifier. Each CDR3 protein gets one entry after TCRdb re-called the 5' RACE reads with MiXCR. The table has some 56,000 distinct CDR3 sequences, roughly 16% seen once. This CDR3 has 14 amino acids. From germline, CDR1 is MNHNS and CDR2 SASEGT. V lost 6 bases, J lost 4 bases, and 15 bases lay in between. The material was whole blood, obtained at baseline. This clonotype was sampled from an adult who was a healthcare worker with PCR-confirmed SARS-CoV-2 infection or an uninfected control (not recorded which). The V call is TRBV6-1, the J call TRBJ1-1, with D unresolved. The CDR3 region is CASSGQKGSTEAFF. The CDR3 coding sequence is TGTGCCAGCAGCGGTCAAAAAGGAAGCACTGAAGCTTTCTTT.